Listed below are T cell receptor beta chains from one sample, sequenced in a study of T-cell memory formation after mild COVID-19. Via MiXCR, TCRdb re-called the 5' RACE reads, giving one row per CDR3 protein. This repertoire shows 450,000 to 650,000 distinct CDR3 sequences, around 20% found once; its top ten account for under 15%. Material: PBMCs or a T cell subset sorted from them (not recorded which). These receptors came from an adult woman who had mild COVID-19 (a few samples of this study predate the infection). Cell type and time point are not known. The CDR3 runs from the conserved cysteine through the conserved F or W. A D gene is named only where the DNA matches it firmly. For some rows the clone size is stated as once, few or many, or as a class when expanded; others skip it.

CDR3	DNA	D	J	size	V	length
CASSLSYRDKDTGELFF	TGTGCCAGCAGCTTATCTTACCGGGACAAGGACACCGGGGAGCTGTTTTTT	-	TRBJ2-2	-	TRBV7-3	17
CASSSQLGNQPQHF	TGTGCCAGCAGTTCCCAGTTGGGCAATCAGCCCCAGCATTTT	-	TRBJ1-5	few	TRBV12-3/TRBV12-4	14
CASSQDAGRRDYEQYF	TGCGCCAGCAGCCAAGACGCGGGACGGAGGGACTACGAGCAGTACTTC	-	TRBJ2-7	-	TRBV4-1	16
CASSLGRSLPMNTEAFF	TGCGCCAGCAGCTTGGGCCGAAGTCTACCCATGAACACTGAAGCTTTCTTT	-	TRBJ1-1	few	TRBV5-1	17
CASSLDMGREQYF	TGTGCCAGCAGCTTGGACATGGGACGAGAGCAGTACTTC	-	TRBJ2-7	-	TRBV11-3	13
CASSPQGANYNSPLHF	TGTGCCAGCTCACCACAGGGGGCAAATTATAATTCACCCCTCCACTTT	TRBD1	TRBJ1-6	once	TRBV18	16
CASSSAGTGENTIYF	TGTGCCAGCAGTTCCGCCGGGACAGGGGAAAACACCATATATTTT	TRBD1	TRBJ1-3	few	TRBV7-3	15
CASSIGTGSAEAFF	TGTGCCAGTAGTATAGGGACAGGTTCGGCTGAAGCTTTCTTT	TRBD1	TRBJ1-1	few	TRBV19	14
CASSPMAGELGEQFF	TGTGCCAGCTCACCAATGGCGGGAGAATTGGGTGAGCAGTTCTTC	TRBD2	TRBJ2-1	few	TRBV18	15
CASSLGAGRNTEAFF	TGTGCCAGCAGTTTAGGGGCGGGAAGGAACACTGAAGCTTTCTTT	-	TRBJ1-1	few	TRBV12-3/TRBV12-4	15
CASSQGSAAEQYF	TGCGCCAGCAGCCAAGGGTCTGCTGCCGAGCAGTACTTC	-	TRBJ2-7	-	TRBV4-3	13
CSARVRGQSSYNEQFF	TGCAGTGCTAGAGTTCGGGGTCAAAGCTCCTACAATGAGCAGTTCTTC	-	TRBJ2-1	few	TRBV20-1	16
CASSIRGRMNEQYF	TGTGCCAGTAGTATACGGGGGCGGATGAACGAGCAGTACTTC	-	TRBJ2-7	few	TRBV19	14
CASSLSGSTGAPRTQYF	TGCGCCAGCAGCTTGTCGGGTTCGACAGGGGCTCCGCGGACGCAGTATTTT	TRBD1	TRBJ2-3	-	TRBV5-1	17
CSANGALAGGPENIQYF	TGCAGTGCCAACGGAGCCTTAGCGGGAGGCCCCGAAAACATTCAGTACTTC	TRBD2	TRBJ2-4	many	TRBV20-1	17
CASSLEQGSEAFF	TGCGCCAGCAGCTTGGAACAGGGCTCTGAAGCTTTCTTT	-	TRBJ1-1	-	TRBV5-1	13
CASSPGPSTDTQYF	TGCGCCAGCAGCCCTGGGCCTAGCACAGATACGCAGTATTTT	-	TRBJ2-3	many	TRBV5-1	14
CASSAPQGAGDEQYF	TGTGCCAGCAGCGCGCCACAGGGGGCCGGGGACGAGCAGTACTTC	TRBD1	TRBJ2-7	-	TRBV7-2	15
CASSQVTGLYQETQYF	TGTGCCAGCAGCCAAGTGACAGGCCTATACCAAGAGACCCAGTACTTC	-	TRBJ2-5	-	TRBV14	16
CASSLTREQFF	TGTGCCAGCAGTTTAACGCGGGAGCAGTTCTTC	-	TRBJ2-1	-	TRBV7-2	11
CASSSQGREARYEQYF	TGTGCCAGCAGCTCCCAAGGGCGGGAGGCCCGCTACGAGCAGTACTTC	TRBD2	TRBJ2-7	few	TRBV13	16
CASSLRGWDTEAFF	TGTGCCAGCAGCCTCAGGGGGTGGGACACTGAAGCTTTCTTT	TRBD1	TRBJ1-1	few	TRBV7-8	14
CASSPPGLADNEQFF	TGTGCCAGCAGCCCCCCGGGACTAGCGGACAATGAGCAGTTCTTC	TRBD2	TRBJ2-1	many	TRBV5-5	15
CASSARDTSYGYTF	TGCGCCAGCAGCGCGCGGGACACGAGCTATGGCTACACCTTC	-	TRBJ1-2	few	TRBV5-1	14
CSARDKSAGSFYGYTF	TGCAGTGCTAGAGATAAATCGGCAGGTAGTTTTTATGGCTACACCTTC	-	TRBJ1-2	-	TRBV20-1	16
CASSSRADNYGYTF	TGTGCCAGCAGTTCCCGAGCGGATAACTATGGCTACACCTTC	-	TRBJ1-2	-	TRBV12-3/TRBV12-4	14
CSARVGRNNQPQHF	TGCAGTGCTAGAGTTGGGAGAAACAATCAGCCCCAGCATTTT	-	TRBJ1-5	-	TRBV20-1	14
CASSFQLAADTQYF	TGTGCCAGCAGCTTCCAATTGGCGGCAGATACGCAGTATTTT	-	TRBJ2-3	-	TRBV7-6	14
CASSRRSGQGREQYF	TGTGCCAGCAGCCGACGGTCGGGACAGGGGCGCGAGCAGTACTTC	TRBD1	TRBJ2-7	-	TRBV3-1	15
CASSQASLGETQYF	TGTGCCAGCAGCCAAGCTAGTTTAGGGGAGACCCAGTACTTC	-	TRBJ2-5	few	TRBV4-2	14
CSARDRGGSYYEQYF	TGCAGTGCTAGAGATCGCGGCGGGAGTTACTACGAGCAGTACTTC	TRBD2	TRBJ2-7	-	TRBV20-1	15
CASSSGLNRDSHYEQYF	TGTGCCAGCAGCTCGGGTCTTAACCGGGACAGCCACTACGAGCAGTACTTC	TRBD1	TRBJ2-7	few	TRBV7-9	17
CASSEQSEIYGYTF	TGTGCCAGCAGTGAGCAGTCCGAGATCTATGGCTACACCTTC	-	TRBJ1-2	-	TRBV6-1	14
CSAPLSGRSRNEQFF	TGCAGTGCTCCTCTGAGCGGGAGGAGTCGCAATGAGCAGTTCTTC	TRBD2	TRBJ2-1	few	TRBV20-1	15
CASTPGGSNTGELFF	TGCGCCAGCACCCCAGGGGGCTCAAACACCGGGGAGCTGTTTTTT	TRBD1	TRBJ2-2	-	TRBV5-1	15
CASSYLGTSGREQYF	TGTGCCAGCAGTTACTTAGGGACTAGCGGCCGCGAGCAGTACTTC	TRBD2	TRBJ2-7	-	TRBV6-5	15
CASSQDPPTYEQYF	TGTGCCAGCAGCCAAGATCCCCCAACCTACGAGCAGTACTTC	-	TRBJ2-7	few	TRBV3-1	14
CASTTGPYGYTF	TGTGCCAGCACAACGGGACCTTACGGCTACACCTTC	-	TRBJ1-2	-	TRBV12-3/TRBV12-4	12
CASSLATSGASTDTQYF	TGCGCCAGCAGCTTGGCGACTAGCGGGGCTAGCACAGATACGCAGTATTTT	TRBD2	TRBJ2-3	few	TRBV5-1	17
CASSPPLGTGLYEQYF	TGTGCCAGCAGTCCCCCACTCGGGACAGGGCTGTACGAGCAGTACTTC	TRBD1	TRBJ2-7	few	TRBV7-9	16
CASSEIGHRGGYTF	TGTGCCAGCAGTGAAATCGGCCATAGAGGTGGCTACACCTTC	-	TRBJ1-2	-	TRBV6-1	14
CAISQAGESAKNIQYF	TGTGCCATCAGTCAAGCGGGGGAGTCAGCCAAAAACATTCAGTACTTC	TRBD2	TRBJ2-4	-	TRBV10-3	16
CASSSRGEYYEQYF	TGTGCCAGTAGTTCTCGTGGGGAATACTACGAGCAGTACTTC	-	TRBJ2-7	-	TRBV19	14
CSAEGPETYEQYF	TGCAGTGCCGAGGGACCTGAGACCTACGAGCAGTACTTC	-	TRBJ2-7	-	TRBV20-1	13
CASSPRAGVDGKNIQYF	TGTGCCAGCAGCCCCCGGGCTGGGGTGGATGGCAAAAACATTCAGTACTTC	-	TRBJ2-4	few	TRBV9	17